A single T cell receptor beta chain is shown here with its context. Its antigen is undetermined. The source of the sample is a study of T cells in Graves' hyperthyroidism and ophthalmopathy. Findings and limits, study-wide: Ophthalmopathy was separated from stable hyperthyroidism by a 13 V-J model. Most expanded thyroid clonotypes above 0.001 also appeared in blood.

It was considered stable Graves' hyperthyroidism when ophthalmopathy did not progress within 18 months. Patients aged 18 to 65 had newly diagnosed hyperthyroidism that had lasted under 2 months. Researchers took RNA transcripts and amplified the TCR beta CDR3 regions from them. The HTBI primer set was used in a first-round RT-PCR of the TCR CDR3. TCRdb re-called the multiplex PCR reads with MiXCR, one entry per CDR3 protein. The sample holds fewer than 700,000 distinct CDR3 sequences; around 15% are singletons and the top ten take about 3.8%. The receptor was isolated from a woman in her 30s with Graves' hyperthyroidism. Sample: blood.

This chain's CDR3 is CASSQVGGRIYEQYF. The CDR3 DNA reads as TGCGCCAGCAGCCAAGTTGGCGGGAGGATCTACGAGCAGTACTTC. The rearrangement uses TRBV4-1 and TRBJ2-7; 8 nucleotides agree with TRBD2. J gave up 3 bases and V 1 base, and 5 bases lay outside the gene matches. The CDR3 loop spans 15 amino acids. Germline-derived CDR1 and CDR2 are MGHRA and YSYEKL.